This T cell receptor (beta chain) was obtained from a study of PD-1 and CTLA-4 blockade in melanoma. Profiling relied on immunoSEQ multiplex PCR, and the TCRdb table lists in-frame clones only, not all of them. The profile shows tens of thousands of clones, around 89% of them singletons. This clone was detected once. This CDR3 has 13 amino acids. Trimming removed 4 bases from V and 2 bases from J, with 9 bases in between. Looked up from germline, CDR1 is MNHEY and CDR2 is SVGEGT. The sequencing used CD8+ T cells from peripheral blood, collected from a patient given anti-PD-1 treatment. The chain couples TRBV6-2 or TRBV6-3 to TRBJ2-7; no reliable D call. The sequence was collected from a human donor with melanoma. This CDR3 is CASSSRVPYEQYF. As DNA, the CDR3 is TGTGCCAGCAGTTCCCGGGTGCCCTACGAGCAGTACTTC.